The next 2 T cell receptor beta chains were all read from a single sample in a study of Graves' ophthalmopathy and Graves' hyperthyroidism. The sequenced template was RNA, covering the TCR beta CDR3 region. Second-round multiplex PCR came after first-round RT-PCR with HTBI primers. MiXCR, applied by TCRdb to the multiplex PCR reads, yields one record per CDR3 protein. Of 680,000 or so distinct CDR3 sequences in the sample, around a fifth were seen once. The sample comprised peripheral blood. These receptors originate from a woman aged 18-29 years with stable Graves' hyperthyroidism. Some clones in this sample may be carry-over from other donors' samples.

The chain recombines TRBV5-1 with TRBJ2-7; 13 bases align to TRBD2. Trimming cost V 6 bases and J 2 bases; bases outside gene matches: 5. This CDR3 is 15 amino acids long. Germline lookup yields CDR1 SGHRS and CDR2 YFSETQ. The CDR3 DNA sequence: TGCGCCAGCAAGGGAACTAGCGGGGGGGCCTACGAGCAGTACTTC. This translates into CASKGTSGGAYEQYF.

At least ten counts were recorded for this clonotype. This chain joins TRBV7-6 and TRBJ1-6; perhaps TRBD1 as D (5 bases). V shed 5 bases and J shed 1 base, with 15 bases lying between them. This CDR3 comprises 17 residues. From germline, CDR1 is SGHVS and CDR2 FNYEAQ. The CDR3, as DNA: TGTGCCAGCAGCCGTAGGACGGGGGGGTCCTATAATTCACCCCTCCACTTT. Protein sequence: CASSRRTGGSYNSPLHF. The variable domain in full, completed from reference TRBV7-6 and TRBJ1-6, reads GAGVSQSPRYKVTKRGQDVALRCDPISGHVSLYWYRQALGQGPEFLTYFNYEAQQDKSGLPNDRFSAERPEGSISTLTIQRTEQRDSAMYRCASSRRTGGSYNSPLHFGNGTRLTVT.